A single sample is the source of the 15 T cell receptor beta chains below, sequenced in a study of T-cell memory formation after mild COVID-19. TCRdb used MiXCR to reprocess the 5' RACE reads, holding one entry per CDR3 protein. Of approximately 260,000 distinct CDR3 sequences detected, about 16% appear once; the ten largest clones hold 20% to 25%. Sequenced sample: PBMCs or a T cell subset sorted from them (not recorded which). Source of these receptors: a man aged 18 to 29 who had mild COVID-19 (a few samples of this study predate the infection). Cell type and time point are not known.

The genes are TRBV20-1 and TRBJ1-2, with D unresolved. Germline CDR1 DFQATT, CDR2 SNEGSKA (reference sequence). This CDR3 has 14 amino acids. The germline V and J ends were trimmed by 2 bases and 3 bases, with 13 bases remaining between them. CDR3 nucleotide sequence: TGCAGTGCTAGATCGGCGCAGATACACTATGGCTACACCTTC. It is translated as CSARSAQIHYGYTF.

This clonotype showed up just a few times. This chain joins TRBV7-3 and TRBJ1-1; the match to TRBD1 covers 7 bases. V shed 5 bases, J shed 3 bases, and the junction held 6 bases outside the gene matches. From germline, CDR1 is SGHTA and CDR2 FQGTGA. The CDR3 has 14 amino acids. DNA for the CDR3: TGTGCCAGCAGCCGACAGGGTCATGACACTGAAGCTTTCTTT. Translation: CASSRQGHDTEAFF.

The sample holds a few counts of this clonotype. The CDR3: CASSLSTAGYGYTF. CDR3 bases: TGCGCCAGCAGCTTGTCAACAGCGGGGTATGGCTACACCTTC. The rearrangement uses TRBV5-1 and TRBJ1-2; D is ambiguous. Germline V gene lookup returns CDR1 SGHRS and CDR2 YFSETQ. V gave up 1 base and J gave up 5 bases, with 12 bases separating them. The CDR3 loop spans 14 amino acids.

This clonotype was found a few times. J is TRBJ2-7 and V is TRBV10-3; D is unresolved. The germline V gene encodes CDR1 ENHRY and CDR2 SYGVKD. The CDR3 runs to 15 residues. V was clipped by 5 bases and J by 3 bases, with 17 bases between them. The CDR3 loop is CAISTTPNPGYEQYV. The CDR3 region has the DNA TGTGCCATCAGTACCACACCGAACCCGGGCTACGAGCAGTACGTC.

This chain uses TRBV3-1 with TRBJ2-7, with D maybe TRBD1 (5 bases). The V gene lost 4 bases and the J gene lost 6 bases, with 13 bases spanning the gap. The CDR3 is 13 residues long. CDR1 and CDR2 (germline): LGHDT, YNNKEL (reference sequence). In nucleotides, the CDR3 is TGTGCCAGCAGCCTCATGGGGCGTACCGAGCAGTACTTC. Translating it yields CASSLMGRTEQYF.

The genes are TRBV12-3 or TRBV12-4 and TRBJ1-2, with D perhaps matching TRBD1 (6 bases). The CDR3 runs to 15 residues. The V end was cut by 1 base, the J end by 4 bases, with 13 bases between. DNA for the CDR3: TGTGCCAGCAGTTTAGTAGCCAGGGGAGGCTATGGCTACACCTTC. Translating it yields CASSLVARGGYGYTF.

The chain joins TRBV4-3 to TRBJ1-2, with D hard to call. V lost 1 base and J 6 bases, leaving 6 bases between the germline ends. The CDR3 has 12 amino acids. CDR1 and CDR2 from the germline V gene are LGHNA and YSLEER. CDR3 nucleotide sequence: TGCGCCAGCAGCCAAGGGAATAATGGCTACACCTTC. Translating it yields CASSQGNNGYTF.

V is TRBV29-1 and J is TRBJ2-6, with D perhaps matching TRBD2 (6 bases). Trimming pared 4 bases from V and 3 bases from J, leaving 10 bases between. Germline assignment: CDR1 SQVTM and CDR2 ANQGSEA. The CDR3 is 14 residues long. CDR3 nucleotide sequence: TGCAGCGTTGTGGGGGGTTATGGGGCCAACGTCCTGACTTTC. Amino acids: CSVVGGYGANVLTF.

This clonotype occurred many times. The chain's CDR3 is CAISRGLNTGELFF. CDR3 DNA: TGTGCCATCAGCAGGGGTCTAAACACCGGGGAGCTGTTTTTT. V gene TRBV10-3 combines with J gene TRBJ2-2, with a possible D match to TRBD1 (6 bases). In germline, CDR1 is ENHRY, CDR2 SYGVKD. Trimming pared 6 bases from V and 2 bases from J, leaving 10 bases between. There are 14 residues in the CDR3.

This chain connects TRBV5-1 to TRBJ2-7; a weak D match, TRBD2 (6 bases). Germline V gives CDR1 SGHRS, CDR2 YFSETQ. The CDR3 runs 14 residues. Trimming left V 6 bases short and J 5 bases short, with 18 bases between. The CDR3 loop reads CASNRGGQVDEQYF. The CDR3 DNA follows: TGCGCCAGCAACCGAGGAGGGCAGGTGGACGAGCAGTACTTC.

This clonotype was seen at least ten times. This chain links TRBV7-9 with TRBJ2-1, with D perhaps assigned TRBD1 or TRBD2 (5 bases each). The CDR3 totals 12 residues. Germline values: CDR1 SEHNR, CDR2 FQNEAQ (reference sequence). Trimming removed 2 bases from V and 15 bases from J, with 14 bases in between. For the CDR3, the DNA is TGTGCCAGCAGCTTACCGGGGACCGCGAGGTTCTTC. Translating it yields CASSLPGTARFF.

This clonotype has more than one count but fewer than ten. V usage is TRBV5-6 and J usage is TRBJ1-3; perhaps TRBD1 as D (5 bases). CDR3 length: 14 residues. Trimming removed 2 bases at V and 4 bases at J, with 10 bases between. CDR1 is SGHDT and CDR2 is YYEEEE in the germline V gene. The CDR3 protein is CASSLKGLGNTIYF. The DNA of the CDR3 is TGTGCCAGCAGCTTAAAGGGACTCGGAAACACCATATATTTT.

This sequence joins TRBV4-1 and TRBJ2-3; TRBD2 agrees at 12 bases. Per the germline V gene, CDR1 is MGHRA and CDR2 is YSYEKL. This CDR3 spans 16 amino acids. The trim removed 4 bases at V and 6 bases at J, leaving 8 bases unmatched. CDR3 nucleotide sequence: TGCGCCAGCAGCCGGGGCGTTGGGACTAGCGGGGATACGCAGTATTTT. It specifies CASSRGVGTSGDTQYF.

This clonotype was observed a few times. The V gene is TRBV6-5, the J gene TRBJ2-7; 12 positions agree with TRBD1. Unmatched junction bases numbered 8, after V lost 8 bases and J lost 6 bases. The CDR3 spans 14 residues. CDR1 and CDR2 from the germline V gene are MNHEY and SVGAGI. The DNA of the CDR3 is TGTGCCAGCCTCCCGGGACAGGGGGCCGGCGAGCAGTACTTC. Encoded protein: CASLPGQGAGEQYF.

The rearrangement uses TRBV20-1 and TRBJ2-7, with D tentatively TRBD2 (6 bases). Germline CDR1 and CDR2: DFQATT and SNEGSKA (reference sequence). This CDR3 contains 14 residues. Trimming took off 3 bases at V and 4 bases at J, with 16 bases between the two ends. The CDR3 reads CSASPAWGTYEQYF. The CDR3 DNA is TGCAGTGCTAGCCCCGCCTGGGGGACTTACGAGCAGTACTTC.